Listed below are T cell receptor beta chains from one sample, sequenced in a study of T cell changes during pregnancy in multiple sclerosis. Here immunoSEQ multiplex PCR was the method, and the copy in TCRdb shows in-frame clones only, minus some. The sample has about 38,000 clones; nearly 95% are singletons. Sequenced material: CD4+ T cells from peripheral blood mononuclear cells, taken after pregnancy. The receptors come from a female donor in good health, enrolled as a control in a pregnancy study. Both conserved end residues are part of each CDR3. A D gene is named only where the DNA matches it firmly. Rows may omit the clone size; those that give it use once, few, many or a size class.

j_call v_call clone_size d_call cdr3_nt cdr3_aa
TRBJ1-4 TRBV5-4 . TRBD1 TGTGCCAGCAGCTTACAGGGGGTAAATGAAAAACTGTTTTTT CASSLQGVNEKLFF
TRBJ1-6 TRBV7-2 . . TGTGCCAGCAGCTTAGGAGTCCGGAGCTCCTATAATTCACCCCTCCACTTT CASSLGVRSSYNSPLHF
TRBJ2-2 TRBV13 . TRBD1 TGTGCCAGCAGCGACAGGGGTTCTACGGCCACCGGGGAGCTGTTTTTT CASSDRGSTATGELFF
TRBJ2-2 TRBV4-3 once . TGCGCCAGCAGCATCGGGGTCACGGCCGGGGAGCTGTTTTTT CASSIGVTAGELFF
TRBJ2-7 TRBV6-5 . TRBD1 TGTGCCAGCAGTTACCTACTGACAGGGGGGTACGAGCAGTACTTC CASSYLLTGGYEQYF
TRBJ1-2 TRBV6-5 . TRBD1 TGTGCCAGCAGTTACTCGGGGACAGGGGGGCTCGGCTACACCTTC CASSYSGTGGLGYTF
TRBJ1-2 TRBV10-3 . . TGTGCCATCAGTGAGTACCGGGGGACGGAGAATGGCTACACCTTC CAISEYRGTENGYTF
TRBJ2-5 TRBV20-1 . . TGCAGTTCGGAGTACCAAGAGACCCAGTACTTC CSSEYQETQYF
TRBJ2-5 TRBV7-9 . TRBD1 TGTGCCAGCAGCCAAACAGGGGGTGGAGAGACCCAGTACTTC CASSQTGGGETQYF
TRBJ1-2 TRBV27 . . TGTGCCAGCAGTTACTTGCGCCAAGACAGAAAAATCTATGGCTACACCTTC CASSYLRQDRKIYGYTF
TRBJ2-1 TRBV2 . TRBD1 TGTGCCAGCAGTGAAGCGGGGACAGGGGCGTTCTTC CASSEAGTGAFF
TRBJ2-7 TRBV9 . TRBD1 TGTGCCAGCAGCCCTTTCTTAGGACAGGGGGTCGAGCAGTACTTC CASSPFLGQGVEQYF
TRBJ2-1 TRBV4-1 . . TGCGCCAGCAGCCAAGGACAGCTGAGCTCCTACAATGAGCAGTTCTTC CASSQGQLSSYNEQFF
TRBJ1-3 TRBV10-3 once TRBD1 TGTGCCTCGATACCAGGGGGTGCTGGAAACACCATATATTTT CASIPGGAGNTIYF
TRBJ2-3 TRBV7-2 . TRBD2 TGTGCCAGCAGCTTAACGGGGGGGAACACCGTCGATTTT CASSLTGGNTVDF
TRBJ2-2 TRBV25-1 . TRBD1 TGTGCCAGCAAAGGACAGGCAGGACCCGGGGAGCTGTTTTTT CASKGQAGPGELFF
TRBJ2-3 TRBV12-5 once . TGTGCTAGTGTTACGTCGGGGGAGAAACCCACAGATACGCAGTATTTT CASVTSGEKPTDTQYF
TRBJ1-1 TRBV14 . TRBD1 TGTGCCAGCAGCCCTTGGACAGGGCTCGGCACTGAAGCTTTCTTT CASSPWTGLGTEAFF
TRBJ2-3 TRBV27 . TRBD2 TGTGCCAGCAGTTTGGGCGGGGGGGCCACAGATACGCAGTATTTT CASSLGGGATDTQYF
TRBJ1-1 TRBV25-1 . . TGTGCCAGCAGTGACAGGAACACTGAAGCTTTCTTT CASSDRNTEAFF
TRBJ1-1 TRBV5-6 . . TGTGCCAGCAGCAAAAGGGGCAGGGGCACTGAAGCTTTCTTT CASSKRGRGTEAFF
TRBJ1-2 TRBV6-5 . TRBD1 TGTGCCAGCAGTACGACAGGGAACTATGGCTACACCTTC CASSTTGNYGYTF